This TCR beta chain appears in the sequencing data of a study of blood T cell repertoires in COVID-19. Study overall: Both acute and convalescent COVID-19 samples were obtained from the United States, Italy and Spain. PBMCs, B-cell-depleted T cells, or T cells provided the cDNA or gDNA that made up the material.

The germline V and J ends were trimmed by 7 bases and 0 bases, with 12 bases remaining between them. In germline, CDR1 is LNHDA, CDR2 SQIVND (reference sequence). The CDR3 loop spans 14 amino acids. Generated by immunoSEQ multiplex PCR, the TCRdb table keeps only in-frame clones and is missing some. Of 350,000 to 500,000 clones in the sample, roughly 88% were seen once. Source material: PBMCs or T cells enriched from blood (not recorded which). The chain joins TRBV19 to TRBJ1-1; tentative D call: TRBD1 (5 bases). The sequence came from a woman in her late teens or twenties who had been exposed to COVID-19. The CDR3 sequence: CASTPGGMNTEAFF. The CDR3 DNA sequence: TGTGCCAGTACCCCGGGGGGAATGAACACTGAAGCTTTCTTT.